This T cell receptor beta chain was found in a study of T-cell reconstitution after alpha-beta-depleted transplantation in children. General study points: From surviving recipient T cells and thymic progenitors came the high day-60 TCRbeta diversity observed in some patients. The study reportedly traced alpha-beta T cells about two months after transplant to several hundred expanded graft clones.

As it was prepared, the TCRbeta library received unique molecular identifiers. TCRdb called the PCR reads again in MiXCR, with one record for every CDR3 protein. The sample has around 800,000 distinct CDR3 sequences; roughly 15% are singletons. A remark on this clonotype: No antigen is known for it.

V was trimmed by 8 bases and J by 7 bases, leaving 21 bases between them. The CDR3 is 15 residues long. Germline V gene data show CDR1 as SGHAT and CDR2 as FQNNGV. This rearrangement joins TRBV11-2 to TRBJ2-1; no clear D gene. This material consisted of PBMCs, mostly from graft donor cells, taken 360 days after TCRalphabeta/CD19-depleted stem cell transplant. This clonotype was obtained from a male patient younger than 18 who had a stem cell transplant for acute lymphoblastic leukemia, so the T cells may come from the graft donor. CDR3 coding DNA: TGTGCCAGCGGGCCCCGGGCCCACCTTAGGAATGAGCAGTTCTTC. This codes for CASGPRAHLRNEQFF.